The entry that follows covers one T cell receptor (beta chain) sequence. Seattle enrolled patients during active infection and tracked them longitudinally. The ends were cut back, 6 bases at V and 3 bases at J, with 18 bases in the middle. The CDR3 extends over 15 amino acids. Original methodology: Amplifying reference gene primers gave estimates of nucleated cell counts. Clones were sequenced by immunoSEQ multiplex PCR, and TCRdb holds only the in-frame ones, with some missing. For V, J and clone size, that table is used; D and trimming come from the DNA. The data contain more than 350,000 clones, more than 75% of them singletons. The entry originates in a study of blood T cell repertoires in COVID-19. The wider study: From the United States, Italy and Spain came samples of acute and convalescent COVID-19. PBMCs, B-cell-depleted T cells, or T cells were the source of the cDNA or gDNA that made up the material.

V is TRBV6-7 and J is TRBJ2-7; D gene uncertain. TRBV6-7 is placed among ORFs of uncertain function. The sequence derives from a woman aged 30 to 39 with COVID-19, enrolled during active disease. The sample was peripheral blood. This CDR3 is CASSSPLSRFYEQYF. The CDR3, as DNA: TGTGCCAGCAGCTCCCCGCTCTCGCGATTCTACGAGCAGTACTTC.